A selection of T cell receptor beta chains follows, all from one sample in a study of regulatory T cells in long-lasting Graves disease. TCRdb recomputed calls from the multiplex PCR reads with MiXCR, one row per CDR3 protein. The profile covers 420,000 or so distinct CDR3 sequences, with 16% appearing a single time and 20% to 25% taken by the ten largest. These data also featured in a second study, about T cells in Graves' hyperthyroidism and ophthalmopathy.

The starting material was peripheral blood mononuclear cells (PBMCs), obtained at new diagnosis, from a patient treated with antithyroid drugs. These receptors were taken from a woman under 30 with Graves disease. CDR3s include the opening cysteine and the closing phenylalanine or tryptophan.

J | V | CDR3
TRBJ1-2 | TRBV20-1 | CSASRVLNYGYTF
TRBJ2-1 | TRBV2 | CASSELGGSYNEQFF
TRBJ2-1 | TRBV7-7 | CACSLGLAGDHNEQFF
TRBJ2-1 | TRBV28 | CASSPYRVEQFF
TRBJ1-6 | TRBV12-3/TRBV12-4 | CASSFLGGRKNSPLHF
TRBJ2-1 | TRBV4-1 | CASSQDLWAASYNEQFF
TRBJ2-7 | TRBV6-1 | CASSPGSSSYEQYF
TRBJ1-2 | TRBV27 | CASSHGQTDGYTF
TRBJ1-5 | TRBV19 | CASSIARSFNQPQHF
TRBJ2-2 | TRBV7-3 | CASSQQAAQTGELFF
TRBJ1-4 | TRBV11-2 | CASSLEDRGFEKLFF
TRBJ2-7 | TRBV29-1 | CSVEDPGSRYEQYF
TRBJ2-3 | TRBV11-1 | CASGLQGTDTQYF
TRBJ2-2 | TRBV28 | CASVTINTGELFF
TRBJ2-5 | TRBV18 | CASSPLAETQYF
TRBJ2-7 | TRBV14 | CASSQEFLSSSEQYF
TRBJ2-1 | TRBV11-2 | CASSSQLAGGVGDEQFF
TRBJ2-3 | TRBV6-5 | CASSYAGTGAANTDTQYF
TRBJ2-7 | TRBV27 | CASSFPPPRGRGEQYF
TRBJ2-3 | TRBV11-3 | CASSRLGTLAGTDTQYF
TRBJ2-7 | TRBV12-3/TRBV12-4 | CASRLGTSEQYF
TRBJ2-5 | TRBV6-1 | CASMAGLAIDEQYF
TRBJ1-6 | TRBV12-3/TRBV12-4 | CASSRGQGNSPLHF
TRBJ2-3 | TRBV20-1 | CSAVGLAGDGTQYF
TRBJ2-6 | TRBV7-8 | CASSSLAGPSGANVLTF
TRBJ2-1 | TRBV28 | CASSLRLAVYNEQFF
TRBJ2-3 | TRBV3-1 | CASSQDLSWDGTDTQYF
TRBJ2-3 | TRBV9 | CASRGGAGTDTQYF